The 10 T cell receptor beta chains listed next were all sequenced from one sample in a study of blood T cells in healthy people across ages. A J-beta primer mix and a sample-barcoded 5' primer were used in a second PCR of roughly 7 to 12 cycles. TCRdb independently ran MiXCR on the 5' RACE reads; one entry per CDR3 protein. The sample contains 600,000 to 1,000,000 distinct CDR3 sequences, approximately 25% of which appear only once. These data were likewise used in another study, on T cells of mothers and their children.

The sample comprised blood. Receptors were obtained from a boy younger than 18 in good health.

This clonotype was found many times. V is TRBV28 and J is TRBJ1-2; 9 nucleotides line up with TRBD1. The germline gives CDR1 MDHEN, CDR2 SYDVKM. This CDR3 region has 14 residues. Germline trimming cut 4 bases from V and 4 bases from J; bases unmatched to any gene: 4. The CDR3: CASSSNRGPYGYTF. CDR3 nucleotides: TGTGCCAGCAGTTCTAACAGGGGGCCCTATGGCTACACCTTC.

This chain uses TRBV5-5 with TRBJ2-4; D ambiguous. This CDR3 contains 13 residues. V lost 0 bases and J 8 bases, leaving 9 bases between the germline ends. Per the germline V gene, CDR1 is SGHKS and CDR2 is YYEKEE (reference sequence). CDR3 residues: CASSLEGNYIQYF. The DNA for the CDR3 is TGTGCCAGCAGCTTGGAAGGCAACTACATTCAGTACTTC.

V gene TRBV7-2 combines with J gene TRBJ1-2, with a tentative D call TRBD1 (5 bases). CDR3 size: 16 residues. V dropped 1 base and J dropped 5 bases, with 17 bases sitting between them. CDR1 is SGHTA and CDR2 is FQGNSA in the germline V gene. The CDR3: CASSLGGPRSGYGYTF. CDR3 DNA: TGTGCCAGCAGCTTAGGGGGACCGAGATCGGGTTATGGCTACACCTTC.

The chain is built from TRBV20-1 and TRBJ2-2; no definite D call. Looked up from germline, CDR1 is DFQATT and CDR2 is SNEGSKA (reference sequence). V was pared by 3 bases and J by 5 bases, with 16 bases between. The CDR3 is made up of 15 amino acids. CDR3 region: CSASPDSIRTGELFF. DNA of the CDR3: TGCAGTGCTAGCCCAGACTCTATTAGAACCGGGGAGCTGTTTTTT.

This clonotype came up a few times. The chain is built from TRBV28 and TRBJ2-5; tentative D call: TRBD2 (6 bases). This CDR3 is built from 16 residues. V dropped 6 bases and J dropped 2 bases, with 19 bases sitting between them. Germline loops: CDR1 MDHEN, CDR2 SYDVKM. CDR3 coding DNA: TGTGCCAGCAGACCGATGGGGGGATTGGGGCAAGAGACCCAGTACTTC. Translated, it gives CASRPMGGLGQETQYF. The full variable domain, rest sourced from reference TRBV28 and TRBJ2-5, is DVKVTQSSRYLVKRTGEKVFLECVQDMDHENMFWYRQDPGLGLRLIYFSYDVKMKEKGDIPEGYSVSREKKERFSLILESASTNQTSMYLCASRPMGGLGQETQYFGPGTRLLVL.

V is TRBV6-1 and J is TRBJ1-4, with D possibly matching TRBD1 (5 bases). This CDR3 spans 16 amino acids. The ends were cut back, 5 bases at V and 6 bases at J, with 19 bases in the middle. Germline CDR1 MNHNS, CDR2 SASEGT. DNA of the CDR3: TGTGCCAGCAGTCGGAAGGAAGCGACAGTGGATGAAAAACTGTTTTTT. Its translation is CASSRKEATVDEKLFF.

The chain is built from TRBV29-1 and TRBJ2-5, with 7 bases matching TRBD2. The J call may be in error: the DNA end matches TRBJ2-7 better. The CDR3 has 14 amino acids. Germline loops: CDR1 SQVTM, CDR2 ANQGSEA. CDR3 bases: TGCAGCGTTGGGGGGGGATTGGGTAGCTACGAGCAGTACTTC. Protein: CSVGGGLGSYEQYF.

This clonotype was recorded a few times. The CDR3 DNA reads as TGTGCCAGCAGCCAAGAATTCGTCGGGACAGGGGTTAACTATGGCTACACCTTC. This encodes CASSQEFVGTGVNYGYTF. The chain has TRBV14 and TRBJ1-2; 10 bases fit TRBD1. There are 18 residues in the CDR3. Germline CDR1 SGHDN, CDR2 FVKESK. The ends lost 0 bases at V and 1 base at J; junction bases unmatched: 8.

V is TRBV21-1 and J is TRBJ2-5. TRBV21-1 is termed a pseudogene. CDR3 size: 16 residues. The CDR3 DNA sequence: TGTGCCAGCAGCAAAGCGTCATGGAAGTACCAAGAGACCCAGTACTTC. Encoded protein: CASSKASWKYQETQYF.

The chain is built from TRBV6-1 and TRBJ1-2, with D hard to call. Trimming removed 0 bases from V and 4 bases from J, with 12 bases in between. Looked up from germline, CDR1 is MNHNS and CDR2 is SASEGT. This CDR3 is 15 amino acids long. The CDR3 nucleotides are TGTGCCAGCAGTGAAGCTAACGATAACGGCTATGGCTACACCTTC. Residues: CASSEANDNGYGYTF.